Following are 15 T cell receptor beta chains from one sample sequenced in a study of cytomegalovirus exposure and HLA in healthy donors. Use of 60 Vbeta and 13 Jbeta primers characterized the PCR. Profiling relied on immunoSEQ multiplex PCR, and the TCRdb table lists in-frame clones only, not all of them. Of 200,000 to 250,000 clones listed, 82% are singletons. Sequenced input: PBMCs. The receptors here all came from a woman in her thirties or forties in good health and CMV-seropositive.

The CDR3 bases are TGCGCCAGCAGCTTGGGGGGAGGGATAGCCAAAAACATTCAGTACTTC. Protein product: CASSLGGGIAKNIQYF. The chain combines TRBV5-1 with TRBJ2-4; 7 nucleotides agree with TRBD2. This CDR3 is built from 16 residues. J lost 0 bases, V lost 0 bases, and 3 bases had no gene match. The germline V gene encodes CDR1 SGHRS and CDR2 YFSETQ.

The CDR3 DNA sequence: TGTGCCAGTAGAGACAGGGGAGGCTCACCCCTCCACTTT. The encoded protein is CASRDRGGSPLHF. The V call is TRBV19, the J call TRBJ1-6, with 8 bases fitting TRBD1. Germline lookup yields CDR1 LNHDA and CDR2 SQIVND (reference sequence). The V gene end was trimmed by 6 bases and the J gene end by 10 bases; junction bases not matched to a gene: 5. This CDR3 has 13 amino acids.

The CDR3 bases are TGTGCCAGCAGTGGTTTCAGGGTGGGCAATCAGCCCCAGCATTTT. This sequence encodes CASSGFRVGNQPQHF. The V and J genes are TRBV2 and TRBJ1-5; possible D gene TRBD1, 5 bases. The germline CDR1 and CDR2 sequences are SNHLY and FYNNEI. V lost 4 bases, J lost 2 bases, and 12 bases lay in between. CDR3 length equals 15 residues.

This clone was counted a few times. V and J are TRBV20-1 and TRBJ1-1; 9 bases map to TRBD1. Unmatched junction bases numbered 3, after V lost 3 bases and J lost 10 bases. The CDR3 spans 11 residues. Germline loops: CDR1 DFQATT, CDR2 SNEGSKA (reference sequence). CDR3 DNA: TGCAGTGCTAGTGGACAGGGGTTAGCTTTCTTT. Protein: CSASGQGLAFF.

The chain employs TRBV7-9 and TRBJ1-1, with a possible D match to TRBD1 (6 bases). Trimming removed 0 bases from V and 6 bases from J, with 14 bases in between. CDR1 and CDR2 (germline): SEHNR, FQNEAQ (reference sequence). The CDR3 sequence is 15 residues long. The DNA of the CDR3 is TGTGCCAGCAGCTTAGCGAACAGGGAATCCGCTGAAGCTTTCTTT. It specifies CASSLANRESAEAFF. The full variable domain, completed using reference TRBV7-9 and TRBJ1-1, is DTGVSQNPRHKITKRGQNVTFRCDPISEHNRLYWYRQTLGQGPEFLTYFQNEAQLEKSRLLSDRFSAERPKGSFSTLEIQRTEQGDSAMYLCASSLANRESAEAFFGQGTRLTVV.

The sample holds one count of this clone. The same CDR3 arises from other DNA sequences in this sample as well. J is TRBJ1-6 and V is TRBV6-5; 8 positions agree with TRBD1. V shed 6 bases, J shed 7 bases, and the junction held 8 bases outside the gene matches. Germline CDR1 and CDR2: MNHEY and SVGAGI. The length of the CDR3 is 15 residues. For the CDR3, the DNA is TGTGCCAGCAGAAAGCAGGGGGCTCGGAATTCACCCCTCCACTTT. This sequence encodes CASRKQGARNSPLHF.

This rearrangement joins TRBV4-1 to TRBJ2-7; TRBD2 agrees at 9 bases. CDR1 and CDR2 (germline): MGHRA, YSYEKL. After removal of 4 bases from V and 6 bases from J, the junction contained 4 bases not matched to a gene. This CDR3 spans 13 amino acids. CDR3 sequence reads: CASSPPGLAEQYF. The CDR3 nucleotides are TGCGCCAGCAGCCCCCCGGGACTAGCCGAGCAGTACTTC.

The rearrangement uses TRBV11-2 and TRBJ1-3; a weak D match, TRBD1 (5 bases). V gave up 4 bases and J gave up 6 bases, with 19 bases separating them. This CDR3 contains 16 residues. Germline CDR1 and CDR2: SGHAT and FQNNGV. The CDR3 region is CASSSRYADSPNTIYF. CDR3 sequence (DNA): TGTGCCAGCAGCTCCAGATATGCTGACAGCCCAAACACCATATATTTT. Combining the CDR3 with reference TRBV11-2 and TRBJ1-3 gives the whole variable domain EAGVAQSPRYKIIEKRQSVAFWCNPISGHATLYWYQQILGQGPKLLIQFQNNGVVDDSQLPKDRFSAERLKGVDSTLKIQPAKLEDSAVYLCASSSRYADSPNTIYFGEGSWLTVV.

V gene TRBV7-9 combines with J gene TRBJ1-6, with a tentative D call TRBD1 (5 bases). The germline V gene encodes CDR1 SEHNR and CDR2 FQNEAQ (reference sequence). The CDR3 contains 16 residues. Between the trimmed V and J ends, which lost 10 bases and 8 bases, there was a span of 24 bases. The CDR3 spells CATPGNEGTTDSPLHF. CDR3 nucleotides: TGTGCCACCCCCGGGAATGAGGGGACTACGGATTCACCCCTCCACTTT.

The chain recombines TRBV27 with TRBJ1-2, with TRBD1 as a possible D gene (6 bases). The CDR3 covers 13 residues. The germline gives CDR1 MNHEY, CDR2 SMNVEV (reference sequence). Trimming pared 0 bases from V and 6 bases from J, leaving 8 bases between. The CDR3 DNA reads TGTGCCAGCAGTTTATCCCAGGGGAATGGCTACACCTTC. Translated, it gives CASSLSQGNGYTF.

J is TRBJ2-3 and V is TRBV5-5, with D perhaps TRBD2 (5 bases). Trimming took 4 bases from V and 5 from J, leaving 14 bases between them. Germline V gives CDR1 SGHKS, CDR2 YYEKEE (reference sequence). CDR3 length: 14 amino acids. The CDR3 sequence is CASSAKHGEDTQYF. The CDR3 DNA reads TGTGCCAGCAGCGCCAAACACGGGGAAGATACGCAGTATTTT. Combining the CDR3 with reference TRBV5-5 and TRBJ2-3 gives the whole variable domain DAGVTQSPTHLIKTRGQQVTLRCSPISGHKSVSWYQQVLGQGPQFIFQYYEKEERGRGNFPDRFSARQFPNYSSELNVNALLLGDSALYLCASSAKHGEDTQYFGPGTRLTVL.

The V and J genes are TRBV7-9 and TRBJ1-3, with 7 bases identical to TRBD1. Losses at the gene ends were 5 bases for V and 7 bases for J; bases not matched to a gene: 5. The CDR3 is made up of 13 amino acids. Germline loops: CDR1 SEHNR, CDR2 FQNEAQ (reference sequence). Written as DNA, the CDR3 is TGTGCCAGCAGCGAGAGACAGGGCAACACCATATATTTT. The encoded protein is CASSERQGNTIYF.

The J gene is TRBJ1-2, the V gene TRBV2; 9 bases fit TRBD1. This CDR3 spans 15 amino acids. The V gene's germline CDR1 is SNHLY and CDR2 FYNNEI. The V segment lost 3 bases and the J segment 6 bases; nucleotides outside the gene matches: 8. The CDR3 DNA follows: TGTGCCAGCAGTGATCGAAGGACAGGGGTAAATGGCTACACCTTC. Amino acid sequence: CASSDRRTGVNGYTF.

V usage is TRBV5-4 and J usage is TRBJ1-2; 7 nucleotides align to TRBD1. V dropped 4 bases and J dropped 0; count of bases not matched to a gene: 6. The CDR3 spans 15 residues. CDR1 and CDR2 from the germline V gene are SGHNT and YYREEE (reference sequence). The chain's CDR3 is CASSRGTDANYGYTF. The CDR3 DNA reads as TGTGCCAGCAGCCGGGGGACAGACGCTAACTATGGCTACACCTTC.

V gene TRBV15 combines with J gene TRBJ2-1, with D tentatively TRBD2 (5 bases). The ends were cut back, 1 base at V and 0 bases at J, with 7 bases in the middle. The CDR3 runs 15 residues. CDR1 and CDR2 (germline): LNHNV, YYDKDF (reference sequence). The CDR3 reads CATSRARDSYNEQFF. In DNA form, the CDR3 reads TGTGCCACCAGCAGAGCCCGGGACTCCTACAATGAGCAGTTCTTC.